Below are 24 T cell receptor beta chains sequenced from a single sample in a study of a mutant IDH1 vaccine in newly diagnosed glioma. Produced via immunoSEQ multiplex PCR; TCRdb's table is partial and in-frame only. Of 49,000 or so clones in the sample, roughly 73% were seen once. These receptors' antigens are unknown. The time point is: week 5, during vaccination. What each vaccine dose contained was 300 ug of mutant IDH1 20-mer peptide, accompanied by topical imiquimod. The sample in question was PBMCs, obtained from a glioma patient whose treatment included an IDH1 peptide vaccine. The receptors derive from a woman in her 40s with glioma.

The sample holds a few counts of this clone. V usage is TRBV6-5 and J usage is TRBJ2-7; TRBD1 is a possible D gene (5 bases). The CDR3 runs to 14 residues. V was cut by 2 bases and J by 5 bases, with 13 bases left in between. Germline CDR1 is MNHEY and CDR2 is SVGAGI. CDR3 region: CASSYGGAKNEQYF. DNA of the CDR3: TGTGCCAGCAGTTACGGTGGGGCGAAGAACGAGCAGTACTTC.

This chain uses TRBV9 with TRBJ1-2; possible D gene TRBD1, 6 bases. CDR3 length: 15 residues. In germline, CDR1 is SGDLS, CDR2 YYNGEE. V lost 3 bases and J lost 8, with 20 bases in between. Here the CDR3 reads CASSAPSGGAPGYTF. CDR3 sequence (DNA): TGTGCCAGCAGCGCCCCCTCCGGGGGGGCTCCGGGCTACACCTTC.

The chain is built from TRBV6-6 and TRBJ2-2; TRBD2 agrees at 11 bases. This CDR3 comprises 16 residues. Trimming took 2 bases from V and 11 from J; bases not matched to a gene: 10. The germline CDR1 and CDR2 sequences are MNHNY and SVGAGI (reference sequence). CDR3 nucleotides: TGTGCCAGCAGTTACGGCACCGGGACTAGCGGAGGCGAGCTGTTTTTT. As protein: CASSYGTGTSGGELFF.

The CDR3 DNA sequence: TGTGCCTCGGATTGGACCTCTGGGGCCAACGTCCTGACTTTC. Translation: CASDWTSGANVLTF. The chain carries TRBV30 and TRBJ2-6; D is ambiguous. The V gene's germline CDR1 is GTSNPN and CDR2 SVGIG (reference sequence). CDR3 size: 14 residues. V lost 7 bases and J 0 bases, leaving 10 bases between the germline ends.

The rearrangement joins TRBV4-3 to TRBJ2-2; no clear D gene. Germline V gives CDR1 LGHNA, CDR2 YSLEER. This CDR3 has 15 residues. V lost 3 bases and J lost 1, with 9 bases in between. Written as DNA, the CDR3 is TGCGCCAGCAGCCACGGAGCAGGGAACACCGGGGAGCTGTTTTTT. Translating it yields CASSHGAGNTGELFF.

This clone was found once. Written as DNA, the CDR3 is TGTGCCTGGAAGGCCCGAGAGGCTGAAGCTTTCTTT. Protein: CAWKAREAEAFF. V and J are TRBV30 and TRBJ1-1; unclear D gene. Per germline, CDR1 GTSNPN and CDR2 SVGIG (reference sequence). Trimming pared 4 bases from V and 6 bases from J, leaving 12 bases between. The CDR3 contains 12 residues.

J is TRBJ2-7 and V is TRBV5-6, with D perhaps assigned TRBD1 or TRBD2 (5 bases each). CDR1 and CDR2 from the germline V gene are SGHDT and YYEEEE. The CDR3 contains 16 residues. V was trimmed by 0 bases and J by 3 bases, leaving 16 bases between them. This chain's CDR3 is CASSLGRGVVFYEQYF. The CDR3 DNA is TGTGCCAGCAGCTTGGGAAGAGGGGTTGTCTTCTACGAGCAGTACTTC. Full variable domain (rest looked up from reference TRBV5-6 and TRBJ2-7): DAGVTQSPTHLIKTRGQQVTLRCSPKSGHDTVSWYQQALGQGPQFIFQYYEEEERQRGNFPDRFSGHQFPNYSSELNVNALLLGDSALYLCASSLGRGVVFYEQYFGPGTRLTVT.

The V gene is TRBV5-1, the J gene TRBJ2-3, with D perhaps TRBD2 (7 bases). Trimming pared 5 bases from V and 6 bases from J, leaving 25 bases between. The CDR3 loop spans 17 amino acids. Germline CDR1 SGHRS, CDR2 YFSETQ. As DNA, the CDR3 is TGCGCCAGCAGTTTGACTCCCGCGGGGGCAGGAGGGGATACGCAGTATTTT. Amino acid sequence: CASSLTPAGAGGDTQYF.

The gene calls are TRBV7-9 and TRBJ1-4; 7 bases agree with TRBD1. CDR1 SEHNR and CDR2 FQNEAQ come from the germline V gene (reference sequence). The V segment lost 0 bases and the J segment 7 bases; nucleotides outside the gene matches: 5. The CDR3 is 15 amino acids. The CDR3 sequence is CASSLARGLGEKLFF. The CDR3 region has the DNA TGTGCCAGCAGCTTAGCCAGGGGGTTGGGTGAAAAACTGTTTTTT.

The chain employs TRBV19 and TRBJ2-5; D might be TRBD1 (6 bases). This CDR3 is 15 amino acids long. V was cut by 1 base and J by 2 bases, with 11 bases left in between. The germline V gene encodes CDR1 LNHDA and CDR2 SQIVND (reference sequence). Here the CDR3 DNA reads TGTGCCAGTAGTATAGTATACAGGGAACAAGAGACCCAGTACTTC. Its protein product is CASSIVYREQETQYF. Filled out from reference TRBV19 and TRBJ2-5, the complete variable domain reads DGGITQSPKYLFRKEGQNVTLSCEQNLNHDAMYWYRQDPGQGLRLIYYSQIVNDFQKGDIAEGYSVSREKKESFPLTVTSAQKNPTAFYLCASSIVYREQETQYFGPGTRLLVL.

This chain connects TRBV6-1 to TRBJ2-2; a weak D match, TRBD1 (5 bases). Germline loops: CDR1 MNHNS, CDR2 SASEGT. CDR3 size: 15 residues. V lost 4 bases and J 0 bases, leaving 9 bases between the germline ends. As DNA, the CDR3 is TGTGCCAGCAGTGGAAGGGGTACGAACACCGGGGAGCTGTTTTTT. Its protein product is CASSGRGTNTGELFF.

The rearrangement uses TRBV7-6 and TRBJ2-7; 7 positions agree with TRBD1. V trimming: 1 base; J trimming: 0 bases; junction bases outside the gene matches: 6. The CDR3 extends over 16 amino acids. Germline lookup yields CDR1 SGHVS and CDR2 FNYEAQ. CDR3 nucleotide sequence: TGTGCCAGCAGCTTAGAAGTGGGACAGCCCTCCTACGAGCAGTACTTC. Translation gives CASSLEVGQPSYEQYF.

The chain recombines TRBV10-3 with TRBJ1-1, with TRBD1 matching 12 bases. The CDR3 covers 18 residues. V lost 2 bases, J lost 0 bases, and 7 bases stayed unmatched. Germline CDR1 and CDR2: ENHRY and SYGVKD. The CDR3 region is CAISERTGTGGLNTEAFF. The CDR3 DNA sequence: TGTGCCATCAGTGAGAGGACCGGGACAGGGGGCTTGAACACTGAAGCTTTCTTT.

This clone has just a few counts. The rearrangement links TRBV5-1 to TRBJ1-2; TRBD1 might be the D (5 bases). CDR1 is SGHRS, CDR2 YFSETQ, per germline. The V gene lost 0 bases and the J gene lost 8 bases, with 8 bases spanning the gap. This CDR3 is 12 amino acids long. As DNA, the CDR3 is TGCGCCAGCAGCTTGGAGGGACGCGGCTACACCTTC. It codes for CASSLEGRGYTF.

This chain links TRBV11-3 with TRBJ2-3; no definite D call. Trimming shortened V by 2 bases and J by 7 bases, and 10 bases separated the two germline ends. The CDR3 consists of 13 residues. Germline V gene lookup returns CDR1 SGHNT and CDR2 YENEEA. The chain's CDR3 is CASSLRVGHTQYF. CDR3 nucleotide sequence: TGTGCCAGCAGCTTAAGGGTTGGGCATACGCAGTATTTT.

This chain links TRBV19 with TRBJ1-1; D not certain. This CDR3 region has 13 residues. Germline V gene sequence: CDR1 LNHDA, CDR2 SQIVND (reference sequence). V lost 6 bases to trimming and J lost 0 bases, with 8 bases between them. DNA of the CDR3: TGTGCCAGTAGGAGACAATTGAACACTGAAGCTTTCTTT. Translation: CASRRQLNTEAFF.

The V and J genes are TRBV2 and TRBJ1-3; D remains unclear. Trimming removed 4 bases at V and 0 bases at J, with 10 bases between. CDR1 and CDR2 (germline): SNHLY, FYNNEI. CDR3 size: 15 residues. CDR3 residues: CASSGSLDSGNTIYF. The CDR3 DNA reads as TGTGCCAGCAGTGGAAGCCTTGACTCTGGAAACACCATATATTTT.

The chain recombines TRBV6-5 with TRBJ1-1, with no clear D. The CDR3 consists of 15 residues. The V end lost 0 bases, the J end lost 3 bases, and 11 bases lay between the germline ends. Germline V lookup: CDR1 MNHEY, CDR2 SVGAGI. The CDR3 region is CASSYSLPGYTEAFF. DNA for the CDR3: TGTGCCAGCAGTTACTCACTCCCGGGGTACACTGAAGCTTTCTTT.

The gene calls are TRBV5-4 and TRBJ2-3; 10 bases agree with TRBD2. This CDR3 spans 17 amino acids. V dropped 4 bases and J dropped 1; count of bases not matched to a gene: 9. Germline assignment: CDR1 SGHNT and CDR2 YYREEE (reference sequence). CDR3 bases: TGTGCCAGCAGCATACCAAAGCGGGGGGGACGCACAGATACGCAGTATTTT. This sequence encodes CASSIPKRGGRTDTQYF.

V gene TRBV11-2 combines with J gene TRBJ2-7, with a possible D match to TRBD1 (6 bases). V was shortened by 4 bases and J by 2 bases, with 15 bases between the two germline ends. CDR3 length: 15 amino acids. Germline CDR1 and CDR2: SGHAT and FQNNGV. DNA for the CDR3: TGTGCCAGCAGCTATGACCCGGACAGTCCCTACGAGCAGTACTTC. Amino acid sequence: CASSYDPDSPYEQYF.

The chain couples TRBV5-4 to TRBJ1-4, with 7 bases fitting TRBD1. The CDR3 is 15 amino acids. Germline V CDR1 and CDR2: SGHNT, YYREEE (reference sequence). V shed 4 bases, J shed 8 bases, and the junction held 11 bases outside the gene matches. The CDR3 DNA is TGTGCCAGCAGCAAACCGACAGGGTCTGAAGAAAAACTGTTTTTT. Translating it yields CASSKPTGSEEKLFF.

This CDR3 reads CASSLPSEGGYTF. CDR3 in DNA: TGTGCCAGCAGCTTACCCTCCGAGGGGGGCTACACCTTC. The chain carries TRBV11-2 and TRBJ1-2; TRBD1 is a possible D gene (5 bases). Germline-derived CDR1 and CDR2 are SGHAT and FQNNGV. This CDR3 spans 13 amino acids. V lost 2 bases and J 8 bases, leaving 12 bases between the germline ends.

This chain links TRBV28 with TRBJ2-7, with TRBD2 as a possible D gene (6 bases). Germline CDR1 and CDR2: MDHEN and SYDVKM. The ends were cut back, 4 bases at V and 1 base at J, with 14 bases in the middle. The CDR3 runs 15 residues. The CDR3 DNA is TGTGCCAGCAGTTCCGCGGGGACCTCTTCCTACGAGCAGTACTTC. Translating it yields CASSSAGTSSYEQYF.

The chain employs TRBV7-8 and TRBJ1-2; D not certain. Per the germline V gene, CDR1 is SGHVS and CDR2 is FQNEAQ. CDR3 size: 15 residues. Deletions cut 4 bases from V and 2 bases from J, with 14 bases between. In DNA form, the CDR3 reads TGTGCCAGCAGCTCCTGGGTAGAGCCCAACTATGGCTACACCTTC. Translation gives CASSSWVEPNYGYTF.